This T cell receptor beta chain came from a study of shared clonotypes between healthy human individuals. Germline CDR1 is MNHEY and CDR2 is SMNVEV (reference sequence). This CDR3 is built from 15 residues. V lost 6 bases, J lost 6 bases, and 12 bases stayed unmatched. Here immunoSEQ multiplex PCR was the method, and the copy in TCRdb shows in-frame clones only, minus some. The data show about 650,000 clones, roughly 95% seen once. Naive CD8 populations comprised CD45RO-negative cells positively selected for CCR7, excluding terminally differentiated effector memory CD45RA+ cells. This TCR came from a woman younger than 45 in good health. The V gene is TRBV27, the J gene TRBJ2-7, with 9 bases that match TRBD2. Input material: naive CD8+ T cells sorted from blood. CDR3 in DNA: TGTGCCAGCAGCTCCTTTAATAGCGGGAGAGGCGAGCAGTACTTC. This sequence encodes CASSSFNSGRGEQYF.